What follows is one T cell receptor beta chain and its context. Its target is not known. PCR involved 60 Vbeta and 13 Jbeta primers. Data came from immunoSEQ multiplex PCR; TCRdb stores just in-frame clones and leaves some out. In the table there are fewer than 85,000 clones, 75% to 80% of which are singletons. This record belongs to a study of cytomegalovirus exposure and HLA in healthy donors. General study points: The authors enumerated over 150 TCR beta chains as linked to cytomegalovirus. Common viral pathogens were later found to be apparently linked to several of the most significant clusters. Another analysis was done later, and it associated roughly 15,000 TCR beta sequences with HLA alleles at 0.05 false discovery rate. According to an earlier analysis, most TCR beta V segments yielded productive rearrangements about 87% or about 30% of the time.

The CDR3 has 14 amino acids. V was trimmed by 3 bases and J by 5 bases, leaving 11 bases between them. The germline gives CDR1 LNHDA, CDR2 SQIVND (reference sequence). This chain links TRBV19 with TRBJ1-5; TRBD1 might be the D (6 bases). This clonotype originated in a man aged 35 to 55 in good health and CMV-seronegative. Sequencing was done on a sample of PBMCs. CDR3 residues: CASSISDSYQPQHF. The CDR3 DNA is TGTGCCAGTAGTATCTCGGACAGTTATCAGCCCCAGCATTTT.